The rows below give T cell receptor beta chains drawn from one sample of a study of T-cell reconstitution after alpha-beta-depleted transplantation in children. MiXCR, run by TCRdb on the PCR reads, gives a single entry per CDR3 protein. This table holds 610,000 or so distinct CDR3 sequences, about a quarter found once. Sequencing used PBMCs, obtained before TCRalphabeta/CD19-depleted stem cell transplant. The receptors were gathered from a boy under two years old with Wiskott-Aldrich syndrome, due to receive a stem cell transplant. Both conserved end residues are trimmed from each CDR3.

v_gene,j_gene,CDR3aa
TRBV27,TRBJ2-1,ASSTPSGSLDEQF
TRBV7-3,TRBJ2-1,ASSKGPSSYNEQF
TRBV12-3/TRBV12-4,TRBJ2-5,ARSRYPGRQGLYETQY
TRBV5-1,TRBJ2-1,ASRSDGISYNEQF
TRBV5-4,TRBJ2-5,ASSSPLEETQY
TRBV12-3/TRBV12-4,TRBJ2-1,ASSPRGGDRVYYNEQF
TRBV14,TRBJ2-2,ASSQSPTGELF
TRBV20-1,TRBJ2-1,SAISGGNEQF
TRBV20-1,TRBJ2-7,GWTSGSISYEQY
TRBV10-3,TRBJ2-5,AIKREGKETQY
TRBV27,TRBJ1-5,ASSKFSNQPQH
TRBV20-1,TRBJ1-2,SALDRGDYGYT
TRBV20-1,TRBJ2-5,SADLISGGETQY
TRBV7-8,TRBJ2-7,ASSSYLLNREYYEQY
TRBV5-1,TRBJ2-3,ASSLVDRDTDTQY
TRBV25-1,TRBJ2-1,ASRMDRGNLAYNEQF
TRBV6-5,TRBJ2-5,ASSSGRFETQY
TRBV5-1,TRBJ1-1,ASSLEGSGTEAF
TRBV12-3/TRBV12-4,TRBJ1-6,ASSSQGLRASPLH
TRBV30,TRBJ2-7,AWRRQGLYEQY
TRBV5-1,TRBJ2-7,ASSLAGFDNEQY
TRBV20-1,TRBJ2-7,SARVWRLGFYEQY
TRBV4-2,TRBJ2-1,ASSQDRQGGVGNEQF
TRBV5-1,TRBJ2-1,ASSRQGTSGRLDEQF
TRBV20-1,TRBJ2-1,SARFWYRYEQF
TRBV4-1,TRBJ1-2,ASSQDPGGRDYGYT
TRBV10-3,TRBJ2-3,AISQNGLAGDTQY
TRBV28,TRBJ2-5,ASSFAPGLEETQY
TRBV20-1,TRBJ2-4,SARVPGQLAKNIQY
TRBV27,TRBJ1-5,ASSPGPHTGGGGQPQH
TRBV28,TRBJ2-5,ASRPDRGSQETQY
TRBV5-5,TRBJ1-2,ASSSPIGNYGYT
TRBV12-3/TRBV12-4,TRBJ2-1,ASRLPGQTNEQF
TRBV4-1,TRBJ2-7,ASSQVYRYWQY
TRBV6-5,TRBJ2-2,ASSYWGRNTGELF
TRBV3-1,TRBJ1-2,ASSQDPGGYT
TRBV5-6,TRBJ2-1,ARTRGRNEQF
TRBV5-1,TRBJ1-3,ASRVGTAIDTIY
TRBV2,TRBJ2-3,ASTEDRGLSTDTQY
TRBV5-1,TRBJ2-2,ASSLAPQRAYTGELF
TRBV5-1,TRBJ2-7,ASRPNTGTVSYEQY
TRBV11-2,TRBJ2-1,ASSLGGRAFYNEQF
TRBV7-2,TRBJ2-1,ASSLSSGSMF
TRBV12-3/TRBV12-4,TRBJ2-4,ASSVSQKNIQY
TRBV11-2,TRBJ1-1,ASSLVPVEAF
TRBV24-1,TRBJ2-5,ATSDSRDHQETQY
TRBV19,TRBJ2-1,ASTGGNNNEQF
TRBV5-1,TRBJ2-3,ASTQEWTADTQY
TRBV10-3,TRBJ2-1,AISGNPDDEQF
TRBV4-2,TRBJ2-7,ASSPLAGQIYEQY
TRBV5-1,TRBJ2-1,ASRIYASGSFGEQF
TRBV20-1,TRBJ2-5,SASPASGNQETQY
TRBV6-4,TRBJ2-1,ASSFGIGTSRNEQF